This record concerns one TCR beta chain sequence. The antigen this receptor binds is unknown. Base qualities are not provided; no much larger clone lies one nucleotide away. Interpreted using the paper, the time point label stands for: cells obtained before transplantation from donor or recipient. CD3+CD4+ and CD3+CD8+ populations were FACS-sorted from unstimulated pre-transplant donor and recipient cells taken from spleen or lymph nodes. The data stem from a study of graft-versus-host responses after intestinal transplantation (dated by TCRdb to about 2021). Some background on the complete study: The transplants that recipients got were multivisceral, liver-intestinal, or isolated intestinal. Of the 20 to 30 intestinal transplant recipients enrolled in the cohort, one of whom was a retransplant, a few patients without pretransplant specimens were excluded. Anti-thymocyte globulin induction was given to all recipients, followed by maintenance tacrolimus and steroids for approximately three years. Graft-versus-host and host-versus-graft alloreactive T cell clones were tracked in the graft, circulation and bone marrow after intestinal transplantation using bulk TCR-beta CDR3 sequencing. To identify alloreactive clones, pre-transplant mixed lymphocyte reaction products were sequenced and compared with unstimulated pre-transplant donor and recipient T cells. Rather than being sequenced by the commercial service, samples from a few later patients were sequenced in-house on an Illumina MiSeq and processed with MiXCR. A peak of at least 4% donor T cells among recipient peripheral blood mononuclear cells was the definition used for donor T cell macrochimerism.

Library preparation was by the immunoSEQ multiplex PCR assay. For most patients, genomic DNA was isolated with the Qiagen DNeasy Blood and Tissue Kit and shipped frozen to Adaptive Biotechnologies for TCR sequencing. High-throughput TCR-beta CDR3 sequencing of genomic DNA from most patients was performed by Adaptive Biotechnologies. The published analysis was carried out like this. Adaptive's ImmunoSEQ software was the source of the TCR sequencing data for about 17 patients, while a few other patients were processed with MiXCR and VDJtools. To correct CD4 versus CD8 sorting errors, sequences present in both subsets at a frequency ratio below 5:1 were removed. CDR3 nucleotide sequences shared between donor and recipient were removed because their origin could not be assigned. Alloreactive clones required at least 2-fold expansion over unstimulated cells and minimum CFSE-low frequency of 0.002% (template counts) or 0.001% (read counts). Clones were considered mappable if detected in sequenced pre-transplant spleen, lymph node, or MLR CFSE-low populations of the donor or recipient. Cumulative frequency of alloreactive clones was calculated as a percentage of all sequences weighted by copy number. The immuneACCESS repertoire file appears here via TCRdb, limited to in-frame rearrangements. These files lack a portion of the clones; in checked studies, under half of the deficit traces to unresolved V genes, and the cause of the others is not known. The DNA gave D and trimming, while V, J and clone size come from that table. The sample table contains around 67,000 clones; only one count was recorded for around 91% of them. The ten largest clones take up less than 4.5% of the sample.

On the study overall, not on this receptor specifically: GvH clones turned up in recipient bone marrow, with some appearing earlier in ileal mucosa or blood, a pattern consistent with an intestinal mucosal origin. The relatively low number and heterogeneity of intestinal transplant patients limited the conclusions. High GvH to HvG T cell clonal ratios were observed in the allografts of patients with donor T cell macrochimerism. Peak levels of circulating GvH clones were associated with declines in HvG clones early after transplant.

The CDR3 holds 15 amino acids from the cysteine to the phenylalanine. Solely the CDR3 DNA is kept, with 45 bases framed from the first base. In the germline V gene, CDR1 corresponds to SNHLY and CDR2 to FYNNEI. Here V drops 6 bases and J drops 0 bases, and the junction holds 4 bases not matched to any gene. The sample in question was unstimulated CD8+ T cells sorted from spleen or lymph node cells, obtained before transplant. This TCR came from a human donor who was the organ donor for an intestinal transplant. The chain is made from TRBV2 and TRBJ2-2, and 7 bases in between align with TRBD1. The nucleotide sequence reads as follows: TGTGCCAGCAGGACAGGGACGACGAACACCGGGGAGCTGTTTTTT. This sequence encodes CASRTGTTNTGELFF. Here the CDR3 is joined to the reference TRBV2 and TRBJ2-2 genes, and the full variable domain is: EPEVTQTPSHQVTQMGQEVILRCVPISNHLYFYWYRQILGQKVEFLVSFYNNEISEKSEIFDDQFSVERPDGSNFTLKIRSTKLEDSAMYFCASRTGTTNTGELFFGEGSRLTVL.